These 19 T cell receptor beta chains were sequenced from one sample in a study of cytomegalovirus exposure and HLA in healthy donors. The PCR made use of 60 Vbeta and 13 Jbeta primers. Clones were read by immunoSEQ multiplex PCR, and TCRdb kept only the in-frame ones, dropping some. The table lists about 150,000 clones, roughly 80% of them singletons, with roughly 13% in the top ten. Sequencing was carried out using PBMCs. The origin of the receptors is a man aged 25-45 years in good health and CMV-seropositive.

The rearrangement joins TRBV25-1 to TRBJ2-1, with D maybe TRBD2 (7 bases). This CDR3 spans 15 amino acids. The germline CDR1 and CDR2 sequences are MGHDK and SYGVNS. Deletions cut 6 bases from V and 6 bases from J, with 18 bases between. The CDR3 DNA sequence: TGTGCCAGCAGCCCGCGTCTCGGGGGGCTCAATGAGCAGTTCTTC. Protein sequence: CASSPRLGGLNEQFF.

The chain links TRBV28 to TRBJ1-2, with 9 bases that match TRBD1. The CDR3 length is 17 residues. The germline V gene has CDR1 MDHEN and CDR2 SYDVKM. V was pared by 6 bases and J by 4 bases, with 15 bases of the junction left unmatched. CDR3 residues: CASRYGTGTGTGYGYTF. CDR3 nucleotide sequence: TGTGCCAGCAGGTACGGGACAGGGACAGGAACTGGCTATGGCTACACCTTC.

Regarding this clone: One junction end disagrees with the germline gene, perhaps due to a read error. V gene TRBV2 combines with J gene TRBJ1-2, with D perhaps matching TRBD1 (6 bases). Germline V gene sequence: CDR1 SNHLY, CDR2 FYNNEI. The CDR3 runs 15 residues. The CDR3 DNA sequence: TGTGCCAGCACCGGGAATAGGGGACACAACTATGGCTACCCCTTC. This gives the protein CASTGNRGHNYGYPF.

This clone came up a few times. V is TRBV10-3 and J is TRBJ1-3, with D hard to call. The CDR3 is made up of 11 amino acids. The V gene's germline CDR1 is ENHRY and CDR2 SYGVKD. V was shortened by 6 bases and J by 4 bases, with 4 bases between the two germline ends. CDR3 region: CAISGGNTIYF. The CDR3 coding sequence is TGTGCCATCAGCGGGGGAAACACCATATATTTT.

The V gene is TRBV2, the J gene TRBJ2-1; 7 positions agree with TRBD1. J gave up 2 bases and V 4 bases, and 5 bases lay outside the gene matches. CDR1 is SNHLY and CDR2 is FYNNEI in the germline V gene. There are 15 residues in the CDR3. Written as DNA, the CDR3 is TGTGCCAGCAGTGGACAGGGTCCCACCTACAATGAGCAGTTCTTC. Translation: CASSGQGPTYNEQFF.

V is TRBV4-2 and J is TRBJ2-7, with TRBD1 matching over 8 bases. Germline values: CDR1 LGHNA, CDR2 YNFKEQ. This CDR3 region has 15 residues. Losses at the gene ends were 4 bases for V and 2 bases for J; bases not matched to a gene: 7. The chain's CDR3 is CASSPRTGQAYEQYF. Here the CDR3 DNA reads TGTGCCAGCAGCCCGAGGACAGGGCAAGCCTACGAGCAGTACTTC.

The rearrangement joins TRBV6-6 to TRBJ1-2; weak D call: TRBD1 (5 bases). This CDR3 has 15 residues. The V end was cut by 0 bases, the J end by 5 bases, with 13 bases between. Germline V gene lookup returns CDR1 MNHNY and CDR2 SVGAGI (reference sequence). CDR3 loop: CASSYSPGGEYGYTF. CDR3 DNA: TGTGCCAGCAGTTACTCCCCGGGGGGAGAATATGGCTACACCTTC.

Here the CDR3 DNA reads TGTGCCAGCAGCCGGACTAGCGGGGGAGACAATGAGCAGTTCTTC. This sequence encodes CASSRTSGGDNEQFF. This sequence joins TRBV7-2 and TRBJ2-1, with TRBD2 identical over 13 bases. V was pared by 5 bases and J by 5 bases, with 3 bases of the junction left unmatched. Germline V CDR1 and CDR2: SGHTA, FQGNSA. This CDR3 has 15 amino acids.

V gene TRBV5-1 combines with J gene TRBJ2-1; TRBD2 might be the D (6 bases). V lost 0 bases and J lost 5, with 9 bases in between. This CDR3 is 14 amino acids long. Germline CDR1 and CDR2: SGHRS and YFSETQ. Here the CDR3 DNA reads TGCGCCAGCAGCTTGGGCGGGGCTCACAATGAGCAGTTCTTC. It specifies CASSLGGAHNEQFF.

This clone showed up just a few times. The chain combines TRBV15 with TRBJ2-7, with 8 positions matching TRBD1. V was clipped by 2 bases and J by 6 bases; unmatched bases: 9. CDR3 length equals 15 residues. Per the germline V gene, CDR1 is LNHNV and CDR2 is YYDKDF (reference sequence). CDR3 sequence: CATSRSRTGRSEQYF. The DNA for the CDR3 is TGTGCCACCAGCAGAAGTAGGACAGGGCGGTCCGAGCAGTACTTC.

The chain carries TRBV5-1 and TRBJ1-4, with D possibly matching TRBD1 (5 bases). The V gene lost 0 bases and the J gene lost 2 bases, with 5 bases spanning the gap. The CDR3 covers 14 residues. Germline loops: CDR1 SGHRS, CDR2 YFSETQ. CDR3 in amino acids: CASSLGGTNEKLFF. The CDR3 region has the DNA TGCGCCAGCAGCTTGGGGGGCACTAATGAAAAACTGTTTTTT.

V gene TRBV7-8 combines with J gene TRBJ1-1, with unresolved D. V lost 2 bases, J lost 0 bases, and 13 bases lay in between. The germline gives CDR1 SGHVS, CDR2 FQNEAQ. The length of the CDR3 is 16 residues. The CDR3 region is CASSLTRRTMNTEAFF. The CDR3 DNA follows: TGTGCCAGCAGCTTAACCAGAAGAACCATGAACACTGAAGCTTTCTTT.

The chain joins TRBV28 to TRBJ2-7; weak D call: TRBD1 (5 bases). Trimming took 5 bases from V and 3 from J, leaving 20 bases between them. CDR3 length: 16 residues. From germline, CDR1 is MDHEN and CDR2 SYDVKM. The CDR3 coding sequence is TGTGCCAGCAGTCCCCCCCTGTCCGGACACTTCTACGAGCAGTACTTC. Protein sequence: CASSPPLSGHFYEQYF.

This chain joins TRBV10-3 and TRBJ1-5; D call uncertain. The CDR3 contains 13 residues. V shed 3 bases and J shed 0 bases, with 3 bases lying between them. Per the germline V gene, CDR1 is ENHRY and CDR2 is SYGVKD. CDR3 amino acids: CAISEYSNQPQHF. CDR3 coding DNA: TGTGCCATCAGTGAATATAGCAATCAGCCCCAGCATTTT.

This clone was seen only a few times. The V and J genes are TRBV19 and TRBJ1-5, with TRBD1 matching 7 bases. After removal of 8 bases from V and 3 bases from J, the junction contained 4 bases not matched to a gene. CDR1 LNHDA and CDR2 SQIVND come from the germline V gene (reference sequence). The CDR3 runs to 13 residues. The chain's CDR3 is CASLQGFNQPQHF. DNA of the CDR3: TGTGCCAGTCTACAGGGGTTCAATCAGCCCCAGCATTTT.

This chain joins TRBV29-1 and TRBJ2-7, with 8 bases aligning to TRBD2. This CDR3 region has 14 residues. Per germline, CDR1 SQVTM and CDR2 ANQGSEA. V dropped 7 bases and J dropped 2; count of bases not matched to a gene: 10. The CDR3 DNA sequence: TGCAGCGCTGATGATGGTAGCGGGACCTACGAGCAGTACTTC. Its translation: CSADDGSGTYEQYF.

The rearrangement links TRBV19 to TRBJ2-1; 7 bases agree with TRBD2. Per the germline V gene, CDR1 is LNHDA and CDR2 is SQIVND (reference sequence). The CDR3 runs to 18 residues. The J segment lost 4 bases and the V segment lost 5 bases, leaving 17 bases of the junction unmatched. Written as DNA, the CDR3 is TGTGCCAGTAGTGCCCGAGCTACGGCGGGAGTGGAATACAATGAGCAGTTCTTC. Amino acid sequence: CASSARATAGVEYNEQFF.

This clone has only one observation. The CDR3: CASSYRGLSTGELFF. DNA for the CDR3: TGTGCCAGCAGTTACAGGGGGCTAAGTACCGGGGAGCTGTTTTTT. The chain uses TRBV27 and TRBJ2-2; 9 nucleotides agree with TRBD1. The V segment lost 4 bases and the J segment 5 bases; nucleotides outside the gene matches: 5. The CDR3 contains 15 residues. Germline V gives CDR1 MNHEY, CDR2 SMNVEV (reference sequence).

This chain joins TRBV5-8 and TRBJ2-2; the D gene is possibly TRBD1 (6 bases). The CDR3 has 15 amino acids. From germline, CDR1 is SGHTS and CDR2 YDEGEE. Trimming left V 4 bases short and J 5 bases short, with 15 bases between. The CDR3 loop is CASSRTGIITGELFF. CDR3 bases: TGTGCCAGCAGCAGAACAGGGATTATAACCGGGGAGCTGTTTTTT. Together with reference TRBV5-8 and TRBJ2-2, the CDR3 gives the full variable domain: EAGVTQSPTHLIKTRGQQATLRCSPISGHTSVYWYQQALGLGLQFLLWYDEGEERNRGNFPPRFSGRQFPNYSSELNVNALELEDSALYLCASSRTGIITGELFFGEGSRLTVL.